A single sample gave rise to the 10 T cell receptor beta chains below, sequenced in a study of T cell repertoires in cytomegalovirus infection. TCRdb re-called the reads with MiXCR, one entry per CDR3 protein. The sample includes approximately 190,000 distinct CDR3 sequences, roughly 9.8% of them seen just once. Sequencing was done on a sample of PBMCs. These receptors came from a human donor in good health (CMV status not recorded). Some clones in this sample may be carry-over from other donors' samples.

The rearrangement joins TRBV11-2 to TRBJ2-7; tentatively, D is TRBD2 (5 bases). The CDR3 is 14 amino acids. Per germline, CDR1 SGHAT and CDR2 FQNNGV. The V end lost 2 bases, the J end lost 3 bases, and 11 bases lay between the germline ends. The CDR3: CASSLMRGSYEQYF. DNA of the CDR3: TGTGCCAGCAGCTTAATGAGAGGGAGCTACGAGCAGTACTTC.

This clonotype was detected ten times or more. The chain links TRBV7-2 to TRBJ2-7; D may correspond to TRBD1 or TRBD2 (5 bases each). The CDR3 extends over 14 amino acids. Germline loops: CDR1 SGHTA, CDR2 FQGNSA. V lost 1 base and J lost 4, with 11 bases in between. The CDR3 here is CASSLGDQNYEQYF. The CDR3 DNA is TGTGCCAGCAGCTTAGGGGACCAGAATTACGAGCAGTACTTC.

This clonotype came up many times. CDR3 in DNA: TGTGCCAGCATGGGGACTAGCGGTTACAATGAGCAGTTCTTC. Translated, it gives CASMGTSGYNEQFF. V usage is TRBV25-1 and J usage is TRBJ2-1, with TRBD2 identical over 11 bases. V gave up 7 bases and J gave up 4 bases; unmatched junction bases: 3. Germline lookup yields CDR1 MGHDK and CDR2 SYGVNS. The CDR3 covers 14 residues.

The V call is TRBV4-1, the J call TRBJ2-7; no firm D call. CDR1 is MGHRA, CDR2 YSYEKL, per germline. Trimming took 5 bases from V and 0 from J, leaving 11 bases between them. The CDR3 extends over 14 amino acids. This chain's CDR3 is CASSVVQSSYEQYF. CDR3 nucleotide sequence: TGCGCCAGCAGCGTGGTGCAAAGCTCCTACGAGCAGTACTTC.

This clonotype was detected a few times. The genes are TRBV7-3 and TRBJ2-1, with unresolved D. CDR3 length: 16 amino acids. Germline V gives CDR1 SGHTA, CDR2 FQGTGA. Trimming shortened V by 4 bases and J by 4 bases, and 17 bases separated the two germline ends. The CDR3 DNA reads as TGTGCCAGCAGCTCCCTGGGCGGAGATACTTACAATGAGCAGTTCTTC. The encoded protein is CASSSLGGDTYNEQFF.

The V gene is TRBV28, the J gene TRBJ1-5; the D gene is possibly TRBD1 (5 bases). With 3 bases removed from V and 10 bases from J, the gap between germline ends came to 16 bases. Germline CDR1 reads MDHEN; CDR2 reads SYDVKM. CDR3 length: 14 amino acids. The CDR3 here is CASSFLGGGGPQHF. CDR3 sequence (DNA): TGTGCCAGCAGTTTCTTGGGGGGTGGAGGTCCCCAGCATTTT.

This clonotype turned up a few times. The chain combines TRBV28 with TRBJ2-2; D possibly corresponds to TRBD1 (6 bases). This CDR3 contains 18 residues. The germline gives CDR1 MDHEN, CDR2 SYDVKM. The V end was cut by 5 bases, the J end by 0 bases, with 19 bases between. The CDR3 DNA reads TGTGCCAGCAGTACTACGGACAGTTCTAACCCGAACACCGGGGAGCTGTTTTTT. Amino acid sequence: CASSTTDSSNPNTGELFF.

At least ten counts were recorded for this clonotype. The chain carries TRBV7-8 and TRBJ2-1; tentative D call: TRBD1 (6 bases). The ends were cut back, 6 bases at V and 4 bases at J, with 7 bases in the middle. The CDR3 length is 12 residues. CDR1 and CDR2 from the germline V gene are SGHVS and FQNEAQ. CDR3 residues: CASRGAYNEQFF. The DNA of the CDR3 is TGTGCCAGCAGGGGGGCGTACAATGAGCAGTTCTTC.

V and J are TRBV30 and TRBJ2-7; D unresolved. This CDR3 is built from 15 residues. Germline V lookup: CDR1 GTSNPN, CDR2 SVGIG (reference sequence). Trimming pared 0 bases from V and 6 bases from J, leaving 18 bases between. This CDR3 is CAWSVSSRRFGEQYF. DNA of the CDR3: TGTGCCTGGAGTGTATCTTCTCGGCGGTTTGGCGAGCAGTACTTC.

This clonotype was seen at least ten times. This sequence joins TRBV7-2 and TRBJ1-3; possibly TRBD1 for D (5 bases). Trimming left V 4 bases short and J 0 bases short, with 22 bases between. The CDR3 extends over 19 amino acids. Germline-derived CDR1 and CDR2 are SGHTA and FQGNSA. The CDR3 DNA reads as TGTGCCAGCAGCTCCCCTGAGGGGACGGATTACGTCTCTGGAAACACCATATATTTT. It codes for CASSSPEGTDYVSGNTIYF.